This T cell receptor (beta chain) appears in the sequencing data of a study of a mutant IDH1 vaccine in newly diagnosed glioma. As to this clone: Its antigen is unknown.

Time point meaning: week 35, safety follow-up. Vaccinated patients received 300 ug of mutant IDH1 20-mer peptide per dose, with topical imiquimod. Measured with immunoSEQ multiplex PCR; TCRdb has only the in-frame clones, and not every one. This sample has about 30,000 clones; roughly 77% occur once, and the top ten carry just over 15%. In germline, CDR1 is SGHRS, CDR2 YFSETQ. The CDR3 contains 14 residues. The ends were cut back, 0 bases at V and 6 bases at J, with 9 bases in the middle. The sequencing here drew on PBMCs, taken from a glioma patient whose treatment included an IDH1 peptide vaccine. V is TRBV5-1 and J is TRBJ2-2, with D hard to call. The clonotype originates from a man aged 25 to 45 with glioma. The CDR3 spells CASSLGVGAGELFF. CDR3 in DNA: TGCGCCAGCAGCTTGGGGGTTGGGGCCGGGGAGCTGTTTTTT.